The clone carrying this TCR beta chain was picked up many times. Its antigen is not known. Study processing details: Between-group CDR3 differences, defined by clinicopathological status, yielded a distant-metastasis classifier for papillary thyroid cancer. TCRdb re-called the PCR reads via MiXCR. TCRdb's processing, not the study's, gives the V and J calls here. The table includes over 25,000 clones, about 18% detected once. This entry comes from a study of metastatic and nonmetastatic thyroid tumors. Turning to the study itself: For malignant and benign thyroid patients, tumor or nodule tissue and blood were the sources whose repertoires were compared.

The J segment lost 3 bases and the V segment lost 2 bases, leaving 6 bases of the junction unmatched. Per germline, CDR1 MGHRA and CDR2 YSYEKL. This CDR3 region has 16 residues. Among the patients, none had received any treatment before thyroid surgery. Study results and caveats: As reported, TCR beta diversity in blood and tumor was significantly higher in malignant thyroid tumors than in benign nodules.

This sequence originates from a female donor with papillary thyroid cancer or a benign thyroid nodule (not recorded which). Some clones in this sample may be carry-over from other donors' samples. The chain combines TRBV4-1 with TRBJ2-7, with 11 bases identical to TRBD2. The sequenced sample was blood. The CDR3 here is CASSQQLAGASYEQYF. CDR3 in DNA: TGCGCCAGCAGCCAACAACTAGCGGGAGCGAGCTACGAGCAGTACTTC.